This TCR beta chain appears in the sequencing data of a study of T cell clones after liver transplantation. Whole-study context: Samples came pre-transplant, pre-randomization before withdrawal, and post-randomization after withdrawal ended. Study-wide results and limits: In 5 of 8 subjects, circulating graft-donor-reactive CD4 TCRbeta sequences fell significantly after transplant.

For this clone: What it recognizes is unknown.

The method was immunoSEQ multiplex PCR; TCRdb's version includes in-frame clones alone and lacks a portion of them. The table lists 45,000 or so clones, about 86% of them singletons, with about 2.6% in the top ten. CD3+CD4+ and CD3+CD8+ cells were FACS-sorted from thawed unstimulated PBMCs. The CDR3 extends over 14 amino acids. In germline, CDR1 is ENHRY, CDR2 SYGVKD. Trimming removed 6 bases from V and 4 bases from J; junction bases left unmatched: 4. The sequencing used CD4+ T cells from blood, collected 24 months after liver transplant. This TCR came from a human patient who received a liver transplant. Some of these T cells may belong to the graft donor. This sequence joins TRBV10-3 and TRBJ2-3; 10 nucleotides match TRBD1. DNA for the CDR3: TGTGCCATCAGAGACAGGGGGCGGTCAGATACGCAGTATTTT. It is translated as CAIRDRGRSDTQYF.